This entry lists 10 T cell receptor beta chains sequenced from one sample in a study of cytomegalovirus exposure and HLA in healthy donors. PCR employed 60 Vbeta and 13 Jbeta primers. Sequencing was performed with immunoSEQ multiplex PCR; in TCRdb, only in-frame clones are kept and a portion is missing. This sample's table has about 190,000 clones. The sample taken for sequencing was PBMCs. These receptors all stem from a woman in her twenties or thirties in good health and CMV-seropositive.

The gene calls are TRBV5-4 and TRBJ2-1; a possible D gene is TRBD2 (5 bases). The CDR3 consists of 14 residues. Trimming left V 2 bases short and J 9 bases short, with 15 bases between. The V gene's germline CDR1 is SGHNT and CDR2 YYREEE (reference sequence). CDR3 bases: TGTGCCAGCAGCTTCGAGGGAGTGGGCAGTGAGCAGTTCTTC. This encodes CASSFEGVGSEQFF.

V usage is TRBV13 and J usage is TRBJ1-1; tentative D call: TRBD1 (5 bases). Germline assignment: CDR1 PRHDT and CDR2 FYEKMQ (reference sequence). The CDR3 loop spans 12 amino acids. Deletions cut 5 bases from V and 2 bases from J, with 6 bases between. The CDR3 here is CASSQGNTEAFF. For the CDR3, the DNA is TGTGCCAGCAGCCAGGGAAACACTGAAGCTTTCTTT.

The chain couples TRBV18 to TRBJ1-3; no clear D. Trimming left V 3 bases short and J 2 bases short, with 11 bases between. Germline values: CDR1 KGHSH, CDR2 LQKENI. The CDR3 spans 15 residues. CDR3 DNA sequence: TGTGCCAGCTCACCTCGGGTTATCCCTGGAAACACCATATATTTT. Protein product: CASSPRVIPGNTIYF.

This chain uses TRBV7-9 with TRBJ2-7; 9 nucleotides line up with TRBD1. The CDR3 runs 13 residues. Germline loops: CDR1 SEHNR, CDR2 FQNEAQ (reference sequence). V was clipped by 6 bases and J by 12 bases; unmatched bases: 12. The DNA of the CDR3 is TGTGCCAGCAGGCCCCCGGGACAGGGATCTATGTACTTC. It is translated as CASRPPGQGSMYF.

The V and J genes are TRBV5-4 and TRBJ2-7, with D possibly matching TRBD2 (5 bases). The CDR3 spans 14 residues. The V and J ends lost 4 bases and 5 bases respectively, with 16 bases between them. Germline V gives CDR1 SGHNT, CDR2 YYREEE (reference sequence). CDR3 DNA sequence: TGTGCCAGCAGCCCCTGGTTCGGAGGAAACGAGCAGTACTTC. It specifies CASSPWFGGNEQYF.

The chain employs TRBV19 and TRBJ1-2, with D possibly TRBD1 on 5 matching bases. V dropped 5 bases and J dropped 4 bases, with 17 bases sitting between them. Germline V gene lookup returns CDR1 LNHDA and CDR2 SQIVND (reference sequence). This CDR3 is built from 15 residues. CDR3 sequence (DNA): TGTGCCAGTAGTCCCCAGACAGCGCTCAGCTATGGCTACACCTTC. This codes for CASSPQTALSYGYTF.

The chain employs TRBV7-9 and TRBJ1-1, with D possibly matching TRBD1 (6 bases). This CDR3 is built from 15 residues. V was shortened by 8 bases and J by 1 base, with 17 bases between the two germline ends. The germline gives CDR1 SEHNR, CDR2 FQNEAQ (reference sequence). The CDR3 bases are TGTGCCAGCTTGGACAGCTTGGGGCAGAACACTGAAGCTTTCTTT. Encoded protein: CASLDSLGQNTEAFF.

This chain links TRBV29-1 with TRBJ2-5; maybe TRBD1 (6 bases). Trimming shortened V by 0 bases and J by 4 bases, and 12 bases separated the two germline ends. There are 14 residues in the CDR3. The V gene's germline CDR1 is SQVTM and CDR2 ANQGSEA. The CDR3 DNA reads as TGCAGCGTTGAAGATGCCAGGGGAAGAGAGACCCAGTACTTC. The encoded protein is CSVEDARGRETQYF.

This chain joins TRBV19 and TRBJ1-6, with 10 bases identical to TRBD1. Germline CDR1 and CDR2: LNHDA and SQIVND (reference sequence). V lost 6 bases to trimming and J lost 4 bases; unmatched junction nucleotides: 6. This CDR3 comprises 16 residues. CDR3 in DNA: TGTGCCAGTAGAGAGACAGGGGGCCTTTATAATTCACCCCTCCACTTT. Translation: CASRETGGLYNSPLHF.

The chain uses TRBV7-8 and TRBJ1-6, with 8 nucleotides matching TRBD1. Germline loops: CDR1 SGHVS, CDR2 FQNEAQ. V shed 5 bases and J 8 bases; nucleotides not matched to a gene: 14. CDR3 size: 17 residues. CDR3 residues: CASSGRQGMILDSPLHF. CDR3 sequence (DNA): TGTGCCAGCAGCGGGAGACAGGGGATGATACTGGATTCACCCCTCCACTTT.